The 21 T cell receptor beta chains below all came from one sample that was sequenced in a study of blood T cell repertoires in COVID-19 (TCRdb year 2020). Libraries were constructed by the immunoSEQ multiplex PCR assay. TCRdb mirrors the immuneACCESS table, restricted to in-frame sequences. Some clones are absent from its copies; in checked studies, under half trace to an unresolved V gene, and the reason for the others is unknown. This sample holds around 100,000 clones; over 80% were observed only once. The top ten hold roughly 0.83% of the sample. The sequenced material came from peripheral blood. These receptors were taken from a woman between 70 and 85 years old with acute or convalescent COVID-19.

This clone has a single count. The genes are TRBV2 and TRBJ1-5; unclear D gene. Germline loops: CDR1 SNHLY, CDR2 FYNNEI. V gave up 1 base and J gave up 1 base, with 5 bases separating them. The CDR3 has 14 residues. The CDR3 region has the DNA TGTGCCAGCAGTGAAGGACACAGCAATCAGCCCCAGCATTTT. As protein: CASSEGHSNQPQHF.

The V call is TRBV11-3, the J call TRBJ1-3; D ambiguous. Per germline, CDR1 SGHNT and CDR2 YENEEA. The CDR3 is 14 amino acids. The V end lost 5 bases, the J end lost 2 bases, and 10 bases lay between the germline ends. This CDR3 is CASSLPKTGNTIYF. DNA for the CDR3: TGTGCCAGCAGCCTACCAAAGACTGGAAACACCATATATTTT.

The rearrangement links TRBV19 to TRBJ2-3; 9 bases agree with TRBD2. J lost 6 bases, V lost 4 bases, and 14 bases had no gene match. This CDR3 is built from 17 residues. Germline lookup yields CDR1 LNHDA and CDR2 SQIVND (reference sequence). CDR3 loop: CASSTFSGSEPSDTQYF. CDR3 bases: TGTGCCAGTAGTACCTTTAGCGGGAGTGAGCCCAGTGATACGCAGTATTTT.

As to this clone: The same CDR3 can be traced to other DNA sequences in this sample. The rearrangement joins TRBV3-1 (or the pseudogene TRBV3-2) to TRBJ2-1, with TRBD2 as a possible D gene (5 bases). Between the trimmed V and J ends, which lost 1 base and 11 bases, there was a span of 24 bases. This CDR3 contains 17 residues. Germline-derived CDR1 and CDR2 are LGHDT and YNNKEL (reference sequence). The DNA for the CDR3 is TGTGCCAGCAGCCAAGCTCCCGGAGAGAGCGGTAGGAACCAGCAGTTCTTC. It translates to CASSQAPGESGRNQQFF.

This chain links TRBV7-8 with TRBJ2-7; D is possibly TRBD2 (7 bases). With 5 bases removed from V and 3 bases from J, the gap between germline ends came to 14 bases. Germline loops: CDR1 SGHVS, CDR2 FQNEAQ. The CDR3 consists of 14 residues. The CDR3 DNA reads as TGTGCCAGCAGCCCAAGGGGGGGAGGCTACGAGCAGTACTTC. It specifies CASSPRGGGYEQYF.

This clone was seen once. This chain links TRBV12-3 or TRBV12-4 with TRBJ2-2; D gene ambiguous. The CDR3 covers 12 residues. V lost 6 bases, J lost 4 bases, and 6 bases lay in between. CDR3 sequence reads: CASSPRTGELFF. The CDR3 DNA follows: TGTGCCAGCAGCCCGCGCACCGGGGAGCTGTTTTTT.

CDR3 DNA sequence: TGTGCCAGCAGCCTCGGGACAGATAATTCACCCCTCCACTTT. It encodes CASSLGTDNSPLHF. The J gene is TRBJ1-6, the V gene TRBV9; TRBD1 agrees at 7 bases. The V gene's germline CDR1 is SGDLS and CDR2 YYNGEE. J gave up 5 bases and V 4 bases, and 3 bases lay outside the gene matches. The CDR3 contains 14 residues.

V gene TRBV11-1 combines with J gene TRBJ2-7, with D tentatively TRBD1 (5 bases). CDR1 is SGHAT, CDR2 FQDESV, per germline (reference sequence). The CDR3 is 11 residues long. Trimming pared 3 bases from V and 5 bases from J, leaving 5 bases between. The CDR3 DNA reads TGTGCCAGCAGCTTGGGGCACGAGCAGTACTTC. Its translation: CASSLGHEQYF.

The V gene is TRBV6-6, the J gene TRBJ2-7; TRBD2 is a possible D gene (6 bases). The length of the CDR3 is 13 residues. Trimming removed 6 bases from V and 1 base from J, with 10 bases in between. Germline loops: CDR1 MNHNY, CDR2 SVGAGI (reference sequence). In DNA form, the CDR3 reads TGTGCCAGCAGCCCCGGGGGATCCTACGAGCAGTACTTC. Translating it yields CASSPGGSYEQYF.

V usage is TRBV27 and J usage is TRBJ2-1, with 7 nucleotides matching TRBD2. The CDR3 is made up of 15 amino acids. V shed 3 bases, J shed 6 bases, and the junction held 8 bases outside the gene matches. The V gene's germline CDR1 is MNHEY and CDR2 SMNVEV (reference sequence). CDR3 sequence: CASSFQAGPINEQFF. Here the CDR3 DNA reads TGTGCCAGCAGTTTCCAAGCGGGACCTATCAATGAGCAGTTCTTC.

This chain uses TRBV9 with TRBJ1-2; a possible D gene is TRBD1 (6 bases). This CDR3 has 16 residues. Per the germline V gene, CDR1 is SGDLS and CDR2 is YYNGEE. The ends were cut back, 0 bases at V and 6 bases at J, with 18 bases in the middle. DNA for the CDR3: TGTGCCAGCAGCGTAGCCGCCCAGGGGACACCGCATGGCTACACCTTC. Translated, it gives CASSVAAQGTPHGYTF.

This chain links TRBV19 with TRBJ1-5, with 8 nucleotides matching TRBD1. The J segment lost 5 bases and the V segment lost 2 bases, leaving 5 bases of the junction unmatched. The CDR3 spans 15 residues. Per the germline V gene, CDR1 is LNHDA and CDR2 is SQIVND (reference sequence). This chain's CDR3 is CASSISSRGHQPQHF. The CDR3 coding sequence is TGTGCCAGTAGTATATCGTCCAGGGGGCATCAGCCCCAGCATTTT.

This clone was observed a handful of times. The genes are TRBV19 and TRBJ1-1; 8 nucleotides agree with TRBD1. This CDR3 region has 13 residues. Germline CDR1 LNHDA, CDR2 SQIVND (reference sequence). Losses at the gene ends were 6 bases for V and 3 bases for J; bases not matched to a gene: 3. CDR3 bases: TGTGCCAGTAGCCAGGACAGGGACACTGAAGCTTTCTTT. This sequence encodes CASSQDRDTEAFF. Together with reference TRBV19 and TRBJ1-1, the CDR3 gives the full variable domain: DGGITQSPKYLFRKEGQNVTLSCEQNLNHDAMYWYRQDPGQGLRLIYYSQIVNDFQKGDIAEGYSVSREKKESFPLTVTSAQKNPTAFYLCASSQDRDTEAFFGQGTRLTVV.

The chain links TRBV3-1 (or the pseudogene TRBV3-2) to TRBJ1-6; tentative D call: TRBD1 (5 bases). The germline CDR1 and CDR2 sequences are LGHDT and YNNKEL (reference sequence). The CDR3 spans 18 residues. V was clipped by 8 bases and J by 1 base, with 21 bases between them. Written as DNA, the CDR3 is TGTGCCAGCTCCCAGGGCTCCGGGGGAGGATCCTATAATTCACCCCTCCACTTT. This gives the protein CASSQGSGGGSYNSPLHF.

The CDR3: CASSQDSGYNQPQHF. Written as DNA, the CDR3 is TGCGCCAGCAGCCAAGATTCAGGGTACAATCAGCCCCAGCATTTT. The genes are TRBV4-1 and TRBJ1-5; D is perhaps TRBD1 (5 bases). The CDR3 loop spans 15 amino acids. Trimming cost V 0 bases and J 3 bases, with 9 bases left between them. In germline, CDR1 is MGHRA, CDR2 YSYEKL.

The gene calls are TRBV6-5 and TRBJ1-1; D gene unclear. Germline lookup yields CDR1 MNHEY and CDR2 SVGAGI. V lost 7 bases, J lost 5 bases, and 14 bases lay in between. This CDR3 has 13 residues. The CDR3 DNA sequence: TGTGCCAGCATAAAGGGTCCGGGGACTGAAGCTTTCTTT. It encodes CASIKGPGTEAFF.

The sample holds one count of this clone. This chain uses TRBV14 with TRBJ2-3; tentatively, D is TRBD2 (5 bases). The CDR3 is made up of 14 amino acids. The germline V and J ends were trimmed by 3 bases and 2 bases, with 9 bases remaining between them. Per germline, CDR1 SGHDN and CDR2 FVKESK. CDR3 in amino acids: CASSHRGFTDTQYF. As DNA, the CDR3 is TGTGCCAGCAGCCATCGGGGTTTCACAGATACGCAGTATTTT.

This rearrangement joins TRBV27 to TRBJ2-2; D remains unclear. The CDR3 totals 16 residues. Germline V gives CDR1 MNHEY, CDR2 SMNVEV (reference sequence). The V and J ends lost 3 bases and 0 bases respectively, with 11 bases between them. DNA for the CDR3: TGTGCCAGCAGTTTTTTCACAGCCGCGAACACCGGGGAGCTGTTTTTT. It specifies CASSFFTAANTGELFF.

This rearrangement joins TRBV5-6 to TRBJ1-4; no clear D. The CDR3 totals 13 residues. Germline assignment: CDR1 SGHDT and CDR2 YYEEEE. V was cut by 2 bases and J by 8 bases, with 10 bases left in between. Written as DNA, the CDR3 is TGTGCCAGCAGCTTTATGGCGGGGGAAAAACTGTTTTTT. This encodes CASSFMAGEKLFF.

The table lists this clone with a few counts. The chain is built from TRBV9 and TRBJ1-1, with D hard to call. Trimming took 2 bases from V and 3 from J, leaving 11 bases between them. Germline V CDR1 and CDR2: SGDLS, YYNGEE. The CDR3 consists of 14 residues. The CDR3 DNA reads as TGTGCCAGCAGCGTCGAGGGCGGGGACACTGAAGCTTTCTTT. Translation: CASSVEGGDTEAFF.

The rearrangement joins TRBV5-4 to TRBJ1-1; 9 positions agree with TRBD1. The germline V gene has CDR1 SGHNT and CDR2 YYREEE (reference sequence). This CDR3 is 14 amino acids long. V lost 4 bases to trimming and J lost 4 bases; unmatched junction nucleotides: 5. This chain's CDR3 is CASSAGTGITEAFF. The CDR3 nucleotides are TGTGCCAGCAGCGCCGGGACAGGGATCACTGAAGCTTTCTTT. The whole variable domain, filled in from reference TRBV5-4 and TRBJ1-1, reads ETGVTQSPTHLIKTRGQQVTLRCSSQSGHNTVSWYQQALGQGPQFIFQYYREEENGRGNFPPRFSGLQFPNYSSELNVNALELDDSALYLCASSAGTGITEAFFGQGTRLTVV.